A single sample is the source of the 5 T cell receptor beta chains below, sequenced in a study of T-cell reconstitution after alpha-beta-depleted transplantation in children. Construction of the TCRbeta library involved unique molecular identifiers. TCRdb re-called the PCR reads through MiXCR, storing one row per CDR3 protein. The sample contains fewer than 550,000 distinct CDR3 sequences, about an eighth of which appear only once. The source was PBMCs, mostly from graft donor cells, collected 180 days after TCRalphabeta/CD19-depleted stem cell transplant. Receptors were obtained from a female patient aged 2 to 10 who had a stem cell transplant for aplastic anemia, so the T cells may come from the graft donor.

This clonotype appeared a few times. The chain is built from TRBV5-5 and TRBJ2-7; D is perhaps TRBD1 (6 bases). Germline V gene sequence: CDR1 SGHKS, CDR2 YYEKEE (reference sequence). V lost 0 bases and J lost 6, with 16 bases in between. CDR3 length equals 15 residues. CDR3 coding DNA: TGTGCCAGCAGCTTGGCAGGGACAACTCCTGCCGAGCAGTACGTC. This encodes CASSLAGTTPAEQYV.

In its sample, this clonotype was seen a few times. The gene calls are TRBV21-1 and TRBJ2-7; the table's D call, TRBD2, has no DNA check behind it. TRBV21-1 is tagged as a pseudogene. This CDR3 has 16 amino acids. This chain's CDR3 is CASPEVAQSTSYEQYV. In DNA, the CDR3 is TGTGCCAGCCCGGAGGTCGCACAATCCACCTCCTACGAGCAGTACGTC.

This chain uses TRBV24-1 with TRBJ2-2; 10 positions match TRBD2. This CDR3 has 16 residues. The V segment lost 4 bases and the J segment 4 bases; nucleotides outside the gene matches: 5. Germline values: CDR1 KGHDR, CDR2 SFDVKD. The CDR3 DNA follows: TGTGCCACCAGTGACCAAGGGACTAGCGTCACCGGGGAGCTGTTTTTT. This encodes CATSDQGTSVTGELFF.

The chain couples TRBV20-1 to TRBJ1-2; D remains ambiguous. There are 13 residues in the CDR3. V was cut by 0 bases and J by 4 bases, with 9 bases left in between. From germline, CDR1 is DFQATT and CDR2 SNEGSKA (reference sequence). CDR3 in DNA: TGCAGTGCTAGAGACACATACGGCTATGGCTACACCTTC. Amino acid sequence: CSARDTYGYGYTF.

The V and J genes are TRBV13 and TRBJ2-7; maybe TRBD2 (5 bases). This CDR3 is built from 15 residues. Trimming removed 3 bases at V and 0 bases at J, with 12 bases between. CDR1 is PRHDT and CDR2 is FYEKMQ in the germline V gene (reference sequence). The CDR3 protein is CASSFGRGSSYEQYV. The DNA for the CDR3 is TGTGCCAGCAGCTTCGGGCGAGGGAGCTCCTACGAGCAGTACGTC.